This TCR beta chain appears in the sequencing data of a study of hypomethylating agent response in myelodysplastic syndrome. Only in-frame clones appear in the TCRdb table, and some are missing; sequencing was by immunoSEQ multiplex PCR. The sample includes fewer than 5,500 clones, roughly 84% of them seen just once. Germline V gives CDR1 MDHEN, CDR2 SYDVKM. Trimming removed 3 bases at V and 5 bases at J, with 24 bases between. The CDR3 has 18 amino acids. The rearrangement links TRBV28 to TRBJ2-3, with a possible D match to TRBD2 (6 bases). This TCR derives from a human donor with myelodysplastic syndrome. The material sequenced was bone marrow, taken before or after starting hypomethylating agent treatment for myelodysplastic syndrome (not recorded which). The CDR3 DNA follows: TGTGCCAGCAGTTTCCCCCAAAGGAGGGTTAAAGCTGTAGATACGCAGTATTTT. Translating it yields CASSFPQRRVKAVDTQYF.